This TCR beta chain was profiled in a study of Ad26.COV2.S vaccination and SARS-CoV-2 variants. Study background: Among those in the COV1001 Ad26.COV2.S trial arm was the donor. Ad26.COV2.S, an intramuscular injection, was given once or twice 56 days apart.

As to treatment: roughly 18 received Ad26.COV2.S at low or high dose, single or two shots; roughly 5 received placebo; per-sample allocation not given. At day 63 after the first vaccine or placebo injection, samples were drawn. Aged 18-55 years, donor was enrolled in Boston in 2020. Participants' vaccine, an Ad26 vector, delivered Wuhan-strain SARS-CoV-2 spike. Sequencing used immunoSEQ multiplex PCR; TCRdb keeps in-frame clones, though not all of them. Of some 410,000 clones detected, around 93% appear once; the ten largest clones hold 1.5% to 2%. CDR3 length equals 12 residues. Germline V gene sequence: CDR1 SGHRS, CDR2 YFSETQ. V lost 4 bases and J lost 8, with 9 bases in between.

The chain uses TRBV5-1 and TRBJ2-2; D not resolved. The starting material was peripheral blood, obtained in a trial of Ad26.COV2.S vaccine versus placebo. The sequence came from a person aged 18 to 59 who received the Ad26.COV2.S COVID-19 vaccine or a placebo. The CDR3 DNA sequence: TGCGCCAGCAGCCCGACTTTTGGGGAGCTGTTTTTT. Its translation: CASSPTFGELFF.